The sequence of this TCR beta chain was determined in a study of blood T cell repertoires in COVID-19. The trim removed 1 base at V and 6 bases at J, leaving 8 bases unmatched. The CDR3 has 16 residues. Germline V gene data show CDR1 as SQVTM and CDR2 as ANQGSEA. Original analysis: Amplification with reference gene primers provided the estimates of nucleated cell counts. Repertoires were generated with immunoSEQ multiplex PCR, while TCRdb's copy carries only in-frame clones and drops some. The D gene and trimming were derived from the DNA, and the V and J assignments and clone size from that table. This sample has approximately 51,000 clones, with roughly 91% found just once.

The specimen was peripheral blood. The genes are TRBV29-1 and TRBJ2-3, with 12 bases that match TRBD2. The TCR comes from a man aged 45-65 years with active COVID-19. CDR3 loop: CSVEGPGTSGWDTQYF. The CDR3 DNA sequence: TGCAGCGTTGAAGGCCCCGGGACTAGCGGGTGGGATACGCAGTATTTT.